A selection of T cell receptor beta chains follows, all from one sample in a study of cytomegalovirus exposure and HLA in healthy donors. TCRdb keeps only in-frame clones here, not all; method: immunoSEQ multiplex PCR. The table lists about 92,000 clones, about 93% of them singletons, with 1% to 1.4% in the top ten. The sequenced sample consisted of PBMCs. The receptors shown here come from a woman aged 25 to 45 in good health and CMV-seropositive. CDR3s include the opening cysteine and the closing phenylalanine or tryptophan. The D gene is left open where the match is weak. Size is omitted from some rows. Given values are once, few, many or a class for expanded clones.

j_gene	v_gene	d_gene	abundance	CDR3aa	CDR3nt
TRBJ2-2	TRBV5-4	TRBD2	NA	CASSLGLAVSTGELFF	TGTGCCAGCAGCTTGGGACTAGCGGTGAGCACCGGGGAGCTGTTTTTT
TRBJ1-5	TRBV19	NA	NA	CASSVLTANQPQHF	TGTGCCAGTAGTGTCCTGACAGCGAATCAGCCCCAGCATTTT
TRBJ1-1	TRBV6-6	NA	NA	CASRGRQNTEAFF	TGTGCCAGCAGAGGGAGACAGAACACTGAAGCTTTCTTT
TRBJ2-2	TRBV7-2	TRBD2	NA	CASSPPGLLGVTGELFF	TGTGCCAGCAGCCCACCGGGACTATTGGGCGTCACCGGGGAGCTGTTTTTT
TRBJ2-1	TRBV5-4	TRBD2	NA	CASSRRLAGVRGEQFF	TGTGCCAGCAGCAGAAGACTAGCGGGAGTTAGAGGTGAGCAGTTCTTC
TRBJ2-6	TRBV7-9	TRBD2	NA	CASSLRTSGANVLTF	TGTGCCAGCAGCTTACGGACTAGCGGGGCCAACGTCCTGACTTTC
TRBJ2-1	TRBV2	NA	NA	CASSEGSEQFF	TGTGCCAGCAGTGAGGGCAGTGAGCAGTTCTTC
TRBJ2-7	TRBV19	TRBD2	NA	CASSWTSGNEQYF	TGTGCCAGTAGTTGGACTAGCGGGAACGAGCAGTACTTC
TRBJ1-5	TRBV9	NA	NA	CASSPGGGANQPQHF	TGTGCCAGCAGCCCTGGGGGCGGAGCCAATCAGCCCCAGCATTTT
TRBJ2-7	TRBV10-2	TRBD2	NA	CASIKGLAGSSYEQYF	TGCGCCAGCATAAAGGGACTAGCGGGTAGCTCCTACGAGCAGTACTTC
TRBJ2-1	TRBV9	TRBD2	NA	CASSASGSSYNEQFF	TGTGCCAGCAGCGCAAGCGGGAGCTCCTACAATGAGCAGTTCTTC
TRBJ2-7	TRBV10-3	TRBD1	NA	CAISLGQGETYEQYF	TGTGCCATCAGTCTCGGACAGGGCGAGACCTACGAGCAGTACTTC
TRBJ2-3	TRBV9	NA	NA	CASSVVGQGLGTQYF	TGTGCCAGCAGCGTAGTGGGGCAGGGCTTAGGTACGCAGTATTTT
TRBJ2-1	TRBV7-2	NA	NA	CASSFEQRALAYNEQFF	TGTGCCAGCAGCTTCGAGCAGCGGGCGCTTGCCTACAATGAGCAGTTCTTC
TRBJ1-1	TRBV19	TRBD1	once	CASSRGQGNTEAFF	TGTGCCAGTAGTAGGGGACAGGGGAACACTGAAGCTTTCTTT
TRBJ1-5	TRBV28	TRBD1	NA	CASRDRQGGYQPQHF	TGTGCCAGCAGGGATAGACAGGGTGGGTATCAGCCCCAGCATTTT
TRBJ2-3	TRBV5-1	NA	NA	CASSAWTGARQREGQDTQYF	TGCGCCAGCAGCGCCTGGACAGGGGCCCGGCAGCGGGAGGGCCAGGATACGCAGTATTTT
TRBJ2-2	TRBV7-9	NA	NA	CASSPLGGELFF	TGTGCCAGCAGCCCCCTCGGGGGGGAGCTGTTTTTT
TRBJ1-1	TRBV7-8	NA	NA	CASSLVRQEEAFF	TGTGCCAGCAGCTTAGTGAGACAAGAAGAAGCTTTCTTT
TRBJ1-4	TRBV4-2	NA	NA	CASSQVRVANEKLFF	TGTGCCAGCAGCCAAGTGAGGGTAGCTAATGAAAAACTGTTTTTT
TRBJ2-7	TRBV28	TRBD1	few	CASSFGTVDSSYEQYF	TGTGCCAGCAGTTTCGGGACAGTTGACAGCTCCTACGAGCAGTACTTC
TRBJ2-2	TRBV10-1	NA	NA	CASSALLNTGELFF	TGCGCCAGCAGCGCACTACTGAACACCGGGGAGCTGTTTTTT
TRBJ2-7	TRBV29-1	NA	NA	CSVLTGGEQYF	TGCAGCGTTTTGACCGGGGGCGAGCAGTACTTC
TRBJ2-2	TRBV19	TRBD1	NA	CASSNRGGNTGELFF	TGTGCCAGTAGTAACAGGGGTGGGAACACCGGGGAGCTGTTTTTT
TRBJ2-7	TRBV18	NA	NA	CASSPPLTGAIPPYEQYF	TGTGCCAGCTCACCACCTTTAACTGGGGCCATACCGCCCTACGAGCAGTACTTC
TRBJ1-3	TRBV28	TRBD1	NA	CASSLSTGGDGNTIYF	TGTGCCAGCAGTTTATCTACAGGGGGCGATGGAAACACCATATATTTT
TRBJ2-1	TRBV7-2	NA	NA	CASSLALAWQFF	TGTGCCAGCAGCTTAGCCCTAGCGTGGCAGTTCTTC
TRBJ2-1	TRBV30	TRBD2	NA	CAWSPPPGLAGGYNEQFF	TGTGCCTGGAGTCCACCGCCGGGACTAGCGGGAGGTTACAATGAGCAGTTCTTC
TRBJ1-4	TRBV4-1	NA	NA	CASSQDWWGLNEKLFF	TGCGCCAGCAGCCAAGATTGGTGGGGGCTAAATGAAAAACTGTTTTTT
TRBJ2-2	TRBV4-1	TRBD1	NA	CASSHGTANTGELFF	TGCGCCAGCAGCCACGGGACAGCGAACACCGGGGAGCTGTTTTTT
TRBJ2-7	TRBV6-5	NA	NA	CASSIEANYEQYF	TGTGCCAGCAGTATTGAGGCTAACTACGAGCAGTACTTC
TRBJ2-7	TRBV7-2	TRBD2	NA	CASSLVAGGIYEQYF	TGTGCCAGCAGCTTAGTAGCGGGAGGGATATACGAGCAGTACTTC
TRBJ2-1	TRBV2	TRBD2	NA	CASSEFGTSGFNEQFF	TGTGCCAGCAGTGAGTTTGGGACTAGCGGATTCAATGAGCAGTTCTTC
TRBJ1-5	TRBV7-8	TRBD1	NA	CASSLSGQGNQPQHF	TGTGCCAGCAGCTTAAGCGGACAGGGAAATCAGCCCCAGCATTTT
TRBJ1-2	TRBV11-2	TRBD1	NA	CASSPIRQGKEDYGYTF	TGTGCCAGCAGCCCGATCCGACAGGGGAAGGAGGACTATGGCTACACCTTC
TRBJ2-3	TRBV4-3	TRBD2	NA	CASSQDQAGASGSSADTQYF	TGCGCCAGCAGCCAAGATCAGGCTGGGGCTAGCGGGAGTAGTGCAGATACGCAGTATTTT
TRBJ2-5	TRBV21-1	NA	NA	CASSWTSGAGETQYF	TGTGCCAGCAGTTGGACTAGCGGGGCCGGGGAGACCCAGTACTTC
TRBJ2-3	TRBV19	NA	NA	CASSERTSTDTQYF	TGTGCCAGTAGTGAAAGGACTAGCACAGATACGCAGTATTTT
TRBJ2-5	TRBV28	TRBD2	NA	CASSSFRLAGIKETQYF	TGTGCCAGCAGCTCCTTCCGACTAGCGGGAATAAAAGAGACCCAGTACTTC
TRBJ2-3	TRBV5-8	TRBD2	NA	CASTLAGGPGDTQYF	TGTGCCAGCACTCTAGCGGGAGGGCCGGGAGATACGCAGTATTTT
TRBJ1-1	TRBV28	TRBD1	NA	CASIPRGRGQGTEAFF	TGTGCCAGCATCCCCCGGGGTAGGGGGCAGGGCACTGAAGCTTTCTTT
TRBJ2-7	TRBV11-2	TRBD1	NA	CASSLTGTSYEQYF	TGTGCCAGCAGCTTGACAGGGACCTCCTACGAGCAGTACTTC
TRBJ2-1	TRBV28	TRBD2	NA	CASSLFTSGSRGTYNEQFF	TGTGCCAGCAGTTTATTTACTAGCGGGAGTAGGGGAACCTACAATGAGCAGTTCTTC
TRBJ1-2	TRBV7-2	NA	once	CASSLGGLYGYTF	TGTGCCAGCAGCTTAGGGGGCCTCTATGGCTACACCTTC
TRBJ1-1	TRBV2	NA	NA	CASSEGRMNTEAFF	TGTGCCAGCAGTGAGGGCAGGATGAACACTGAAGCTTTCTTT
TRBJ2-7	TRBV4-3	TRBD2	once	CASSQASTSGRAGNEQYF	TGCGCCAGCAGCCAAGCATCGACTAGCGGGAGGGCCGGGAACGAGCAGTACTTC
TRBJ2-7	TRBV11-3	NA	NA	CASSQGDEQYF	TGTGCCAGCAGCCAGGGTGACGAGCAGTACTTC